Sequencing of this T cell receptor (beta chain) was carried out in a study of OX40 agonist ivuxolimab in advanced cancers. Study-level findings and limits: Average numbers of expanded clones were greater in CD8+ T cells than in CD4+.

With regard to this clone: What it recognizes is unknown.

This table comes from immunoSEQ multiplex PCR, and its TCRdb copy is limited to in-frame clones, with some not included. In the table there are about 78,000 clones, around nine tenths of which are singletons. The germline gives CDR1 SQVTM, CDR2 ANQGSEA. With 5 bases removed from V and 5 bases from J, the gap between germline ends came to 9 bases. CDR3 length equals 11 residues. This rearrangement joins TRBV29-1 to TRBJ2-5, with D uncertain. The source of this sequence is an adult with an advanced solid tumor such as melanoma, head and neck, liver or kidney cancer. The starting material was CD4+ or CD8+ T cells sorted from blood, obtained in a trial of the OX40 agonist ivuxolimab. The CDR3 loop is CSVSHMETQYF. The CDR3 nucleotides are TGCAGCGTTTCCCACATGGAGACCCAGTACTTC.